What follows describes a single TCR beta chain. Its antigen remains undetermined. Base qualities are missing; no much larger clone stands one base away. The record originates from a study of cytomegalovirus exposure and HLA in healthy donors (dated by TCRdb to the late 2010s). For the wider study: A later analysis indicated that the 110 or so validation repertoires were generated on the platform also employed for the approximately 700 repertoires of the first cohort. The aim of the study was to test whether cataloging public T cell receptors could identify signatures of past pathogen exposure. A separate validation cohort of 90 to 150 different subjects was used in addition to the roughly 670-subject first cohort. To predict cytomegalovirus infection status, the study brought together high-throughput TCR immunosequencing, statistical association of individual TCRs with disease status, and machine learning.

Separate from the approximately 670-subject first cohort, the validation cohort of 90 to 150 subjects was the group to which the donors belonged. The library was prepared using the immunoSEQ multiplex PCR assay. From the authors' description of their analysis: A statistical classification framework was built to diagnose cytomegalovirus status from the catalog of TCR beta chain sequences. The immuneACCESS repertoire file appears here via TCRdb, limited to in-frame rearrangements. These files lack a portion of the clones; in checked studies, under half of the deficit traces to unresolved V genes, and the cause of the others is not known. V, J and clone size are those of that table, while D and trimming were read from the DNA. Here the sample has tens of thousands of clones; 89% occur a single time. The ten biggest clones cover 7.5% to 9.5% of the sample. The CDR3 measures 16 amino acids from cysteine to phenylalanine. Only CDR3 DNA remains: 48 bases, in frame from the first base. Cut back by 5 bases and 6 bases, the V and J ends lie 21 bases apart. The germline V gene (reference sequence) specifies LNHNV as CDR1 and YYDKDF as CDR2.

What the study reported, not specific to this receptor: In both the original and validation cohorts, the classifier was reported to diagnose cytomegalovirus status with high specificity and sensitivity. It was suggested by the authors that the approach could potentially be generalized to other disease states and immunological phenotypes. In a later analysis, TCRs clustered in the first cohort were found to also tend to co-occur in the roughly 130 validation repertoires, with approximately 93% of cluster scores above 0. In vitro tests confirmed that a few of the cytomegalovirus-associated TCR beta chains recognize cytomegalovirus antigens. The study gave a list of 150 to 200 TCR beta chains associated with cytomegalovirus. A later analysis lacked HLA typing for the validation cohort, so it scored co-occurrence in that cohort across all 110 or so repertoires. Most TCR sequences were seen in very few donors, while some public TCRs were found in many individuals.

The V and J segments used are TRBV15 and TRBJ2-3; TRBD1 is possibly the D segment (5 matching bases). Material: PBMCs. This clonotype was obtained from a woman younger than 30 in good health and CMV-seropositive. The CDR3 corresponds to CATSGRGWGDSDTQYF. The base sequence is TGTGCCACCAGCGGAAGAGGTTGGGGCGATTCGGATACGCAGTATTTT.